This T cell receptor beta chain was found in a study of blood T cell repertoires in COVID-19. Study context: T cells, B-cell-depleted T cells, or PBMCs provided the cDNA or gDNA that served as material.

Germline V CDR1 and CDR2: SNHLY, FYNNEI. The CDR3 covers 13 residues. With 6 bases clipped from V and 4 bases from J, the junction kept 3 bases outside the gene matches. Enrollment of patients from Seattle took place during active infection, with longitudinal follow-up. This table comes from immunoSEQ multiplex PCR, and its TCRdb copy is limited to in-frame clones, with some not included. The sample lists 200,000 to 300,000 clones, around 90% occurring once. This clone was counted between two and nine times. Specimen: peripheral blood. This chain joins TRBV2 and TRBJ1-1; 9 nucleotides align to TRBD1. The receptor was isolated from a woman in her sixties or seventies with COVID-19, enrolled during active disease. The CDR3 coding sequence is TGTGCCAGCAGGGAACAGGGGGCCACTGAAGCTTTCTTT. This gives the protein CASREQGATEAFF.